The present TCR beta chain was sequenced within a study of OX40 agonist ivuxolimab in advanced cancers. The repertoire was sequenced with immunoSEQ multiplex PCR; TCRdb's copy has only in-frame clones and lacks some. Among tens of thousands of clones listed, about 85% were seen once. This clone was observed many times. What it binds is not known. Study-wide points: On average, CD8+ T cells had more expanded clones than CD4+.

The cohort excluded patients with autoimmune disease history or systemic immunosuppression. Germline V CDR1 and CDR2: SGHTA, FQGNSA. With 3 bases removed from V and 5 bases from J, the gap between germline ends came to 19 bases. The CDR3 is made up of 16 amino acids. The sequence was obtained from an adult with an advanced solid tumor such as melanoma, head and neck, liver or kidney cancer. The material was CD4+ or CD8+ T cells sorted from blood, obtained in a trial of the OX40 agonist ivuxolimab. The chain joins TRBV7-2 to TRBJ1-1, with a weak D call TRBD1 (6 bases). The CDR3 DNA follows: TGTGCCAGCAGCTTGGGGCGTGGGGGGCTTGGGACTGAAGCTTTCTTT. Its protein is CASSLGRGGLGTEAFF.